This TCR beta chain was identified in a study of blood T cell repertoires in COVID-19. The length of the CDR3 is 13 residues. The V end lost 10 bases, the J end lost 1 base, and 13 bases lay between the germline ends. CDR1 is SEHNR, CDR2 FQNEAQ, per germline (reference sequence). The table lists this clone with a count of one. Under the authors' procedure: Amplified reference gene primers provided the basis for estimating nucleated cell counts. Repertoires were generated with immunoSEQ multiplex PCR, while TCRdb's copy carries only in-frame clones and drops some. The V and J calls and clone size come from that table; D and trimming were worked out from the DNA. The profile shows about 160,000 clones, approximately 91% of them singletons.

The gene calls are TRBV7-9 and TRBJ2-5; D is possibly TRBD2 (5 bases). This clonotype originated in a man aged 18 to 29 with acute or convalescent COVID-19. The sample comprised peripheral blood. In nucleotides, the CDR3 is TGTGCCACAACCGGAGGCGGCCAAGAGACCCAGTACTTC. This gives the protein CATTGGGQETQYF.